The sequence of this T cell receptor beta chain was determined in a study of response to subunit inactivated influenza vaccine. In regard to this clonotype: What it binds is unknown.

This CDR3 has 13 residues. CDR1 is KGHDR and CDR2 is SFDVKD in the germline V gene. Trimming pared 4 bases from V and 8 bases from J, leaving 10 bases between. General study points: Authors suggested each seasonal influenza vaccination recruits few new T cells.

TCRdb re-called the RT-PCR reads with MiXCR, one entry per CDR3 protein. The sample records roughly 650,000 distinct CDR3 sequences, 12% to 15% being singletons. The sequences come from PBMCs from blood, collected around two weeks before vaccination. This sequence originates from a man aged 50 to 60 who received an inactivated influenza vaccine. The chain links TRBV24-1 to TRBJ2-2; tentative D call: TRBD1 (6 bases). DNA for the CDR3: TGTGCCACCAGTGACCTGGACAGTGGGGAGCTGTTTTTT. Its translation: CATSDLDSGELFF.